A single sample gave rise to the 4 T cell receptor beta chains below, sequenced in a study of blood T cell repertoires in COVID-19. The method was immunoSEQ multiplex PCR; TCRdb's version includes in-frame clones alone and lacks a portion of them. This repertoire shows 200,000 to 250,000 clones, under 90% found once; its top ten account for roughly 7.8%. Specimen: peripheral blood. The receptor source for this set is an elderly woman with COVID-19, enrolled during active disease.

This sequence joins TRBV15 and TRBJ1-6, with 8 bases identical to TRBD1. Losses at the gene ends were 5 bases for V and 8 bases for J; bases not matched to a gene: 8. The CDR3 totals 15 residues. Germline values: CDR1 LNHNV, CDR2 YYDKDF (reference sequence). The CDR3 spells CATSGGGQGYSPLHF. CDR3 DNA sequence: TGTGCCACCAGCGGCGGAGGACAGGGCTATTCACCCCTCCACTTT. Supplemented by reference TRBV15 and TRBJ1-6, the full variable domain reads DAMVIQNPRYQVTQFGKPVTLSCSQTLNHNVMYWYQQKSSQAPKLLFHYYDKDFNNEADTPDNFQSRRPNTSFCFLDIRSPGLGDTAMYLCATSGGGQGYSPLHFGNGTRLTVT.

The V and J genes are TRBV7-2 and TRBJ2-1; D remains unclear. Per germline, CDR1 SGHTA and CDR2 FQGNSA. The CDR3 has 14 residues. Trimming took 6 bases from V and 9 from J, leaving 18 bases between them. CDR3 sequence (DNA): TGTGCCAGCAGATTACTATTGCCGTCTGGTGAGCAGTTCTTC. It encodes CASRLLLPSGEQFF.

The chain has TRBV9 and TRBJ2-3; 7 bases line up with TRBD2. CDR3 length: 17 amino acids. The trim removed 4 bases at V and 6 bases at J, leaving 17 bases unmatched. CDR1 and CDR2 from the germline V gene are SGDLS and YYNGEE. Here the CDR3 reads CASSPTTRAGLGDTQYF. The CDR3 DNA is TGTGCCAGCAGCCCTACAACAAGAGCGGGACTGGGGGATACGCAGTATTTT.

The chain links TRBV5-4 to TRBJ2-7; maybe TRBD1 (5 bases). Germline values: CDR1 SGHNT, CDR2 YYREEE (reference sequence). CDR3 size: 15 residues. V dropped 3 bases and J dropped 0 bases, with 13 bases sitting between them. In DNA form, the CDR3 reads TGTGCCAGCAGCTGGGGCCAGGGAAGCTCCTACGAGCAGTACTTC. Amino acid sequence: CASSWGQGSSYEQYF. The whole variable domain, filled in from reference TRBV5-4 and TRBJ2-7, reads ETGVTQSPTHLIKTRGQQVTLRCSSQSGHNTVSWYQQALGQGPQFIFQYYREEENGRGNFPPRFSGLQFPNYSSELNVNALELDDSALYLCASSWGQGSSYEQYFGPGTRLTVT.